The present T cell receptor beta chain was sequenced within a study of blood T cell repertoires in COVID-19. Study-wide background: In each case, the material was cDNA or gDNA derived from T cells, B-cell-depleted T cells, or PBMCs.

The ends lost 3 bases at V and 1 base at J; junction bases unmatched: 1. The CDR3 extends over 15 amino acids. CDR1 LGHDT and CDR2 YNNKEL come from the germline V gene (reference sequence). Measured with immunoSEQ multiplex PCR; TCRdb has only the in-frame clones, and not every one. Among some 260,000 clones listed, around 80% were seen once. This sequence was found in a woman in her forties with active or convalescent COVID-19. This chain connects TRBV3-1 (or the pseudogene TRBV3-2) to TRBJ2-3; TRBD2 aligns across 10 bases. Source material: peripheral blood. The CDR3 DNA follows: TGTGCCAGCAGCCATACTAGCGGGGGCACAGATACGCAGTATTTT. Protein: CASSHTSGGTDTQYF.